This is a list of T cell receptor beta chains from one sample in a study of T cells in Graves' hyperthyroidism and ophthalmopathy. TCRdb independently ran MiXCR on the multiplex PCR reads; one entry per CDR3 protein. The sample has approximately 250,000 distinct CDR3 sequences, approximately 25% seen once. The specimen sequenced was blood. The receptor source for this set is a woman in her forties with Graves' ophthalmopathy. Both conserved end residues are part of each CDR3. D genes are given only for firm matches. Part of the rows lack a size; the others show once, few, many or a class for expanded clones.

D	size	V	J	CDR3	DNA
TRBD2	many	TRBV7-9	TRBJ2-7	CASSIAGVTYEQYF	TGTGCCAGCAGCATAGCGGGAGTTACCTACGAGCAGTACTTC
TRBD1	-	TRBV6-1	TRBJ1-5	CASSQGQGPQPQHF	TGTGCCAGCAGCCAGGGACAGGGTCCCCAGCCCCAGCATTTT
-	-	TRBV27	TRBJ1-6	CASSKISEVRSYNSPLHF	TGTGCCAGCAGTAAGATTTCAGAAGTCCGCTCCTATAATTCACCCCTCCACTTT
-	many	TRBV30	TRBJ2-7	CAWSPQQGVRHEQYF	TGTGCCTGGAGTCCCCAACAGGGTGTTCGCCACGAGCAGTACTTC
TRBD2	many	TRBV10-2	TRBJ2-3	CASRGTSGIGGTDTQYF	TGCGCCAGCAGGGGGACTAGCGGGATAGGGGGGACAGATACGCAGTATTTT
TRBD2	many	TRBV29-1	TRBJ2-2	CSVEGLAGGTGELFF	TGCAGCGTTGAGGGACTAGCGGGAGGCACCGGGGAGCTGTTTTTT
TRBD2	-	TRBV30	TRBJ2-2	CAWSPSLADGELFF	TGTGCCTGGAGCCCCTCCCTAGCGGACGGGGAGCTGTTTTTT
-	-	TRBV5-8	TRBJ1-5	CVSSLEGGLNQPQHF	TGTGTCAGCAGCTTGGAGGGGGGTCTGAATCAGCCCCAGCATTTT
-	many	TRBV7-9	TRBJ1-1	CASTQGSTEAFF	TGTGCCAGCACCCAGGGGAGCACTGAAGCTTTCTTT
TRBD1	many	TRBV6-5	TRBJ1-5	CASSRTGQSNQPQHF	TGTGCCAGCTCCCGGACAGGGCAGAGCAATCAGCCCCAGCATTTT
-	many	TRBV15	TRBJ2-7	CATSRTFPGITYEQYF	TGTGCCACCAGCAGAACCTTCCCCGGGATAACCTACGAGCAGTACTTC
-	few	TRBV4-1	TRBJ1-1	CASSQPGNTEAFF	TGCGCCAGCAGCCAACCCGGTAACACTGAAGCTTTCTTT
-	many	TRBV6-5	TRBJ2-2	CASSYFSGELFF	TGTGCCAGCAGTTATTTTTCCGGGGAGCTGTTTTTT
TRBD1	many	TRBV18	TRBJ1-2	CASSPSAPRTGWFGYTF	TGTGCCAGCTCACCCTCTGCCCCACGGACAGGGTGGTTTGGCTACACCTTC
-	many	TRBV5-1	TRBJ2-7	CASSSSGGISHEQYF	TGCGCCAGCAGCTCCTCCGGCGGGATCTCCCACGAGCAGTACTTC
-	many	TRBV9	TRBJ1-1	CASSVVVTEAFF	TGTGCCAGCAGCGTAGTAGTAACTGAAGCTTTCTTT
TRBD1	many	TRBV30	TRBJ1-1	CAWSGDRGTEAFF	TGTGCCTGGAGCGGGGACAGGGGCACTGAAGCTTTCTTT
-	-	TRBV7-6	TRBJ2-6	CASSLMGVGGANVLTF	TGTGCCAGCAGCTTAATGGGGGTCGGTGGGGCCAACGTCCTGACTTTC
-	many	TRBV30	TRBJ2-7	CAWGDSYEQYF	TGTGCCTGGGGCGACAGCTACGAGCAGTACTTC
TRBD1	many	TRBV4-1	TRBJ1-5	CASSQSGTGSFQPQHF	TGCGCCAGCAGCCAATCCGGGACAGGGAGTTTTCAGCCCCAGCATTTT
-	many	TRBV6-5	TRBJ1-1	CASTGNSRDEAFF	TGTGCCAGCACGGGCAACTCGAGGGATGAAGCTTTCTTT
-	many	TRBV11-2	TRBJ2-2	CASSPSSGSTTGELFF	TGTGCCAGCAGCCCAAGTTCCGGGAGTACCACCGGGGAGCTGTTTTTT
-	many	TRBV19	TRBJ2-2	CASSMRRLSNTGELFF	TGTGCCAGTAGTATGAGGAGGCTCTCGAACACCGGGGAGCTGTTTTTT
TRBD2	many	TRBV14	TRBJ2-2	CASSPGLGGGGELFF	TGTGCCAGCAGCCCGGGACTAGGCGGCGGCGGGGAGCTGTTTTTT
-	many	TRBV2	TRBJ2-7	CASRELYEQYF	TGTGCCAGCAGGGAGCTCTACGAGCAGTACTTC
TRBD2	many	TRBV12-3/TRBV12-4	TRBJ2-3	CASSFTSGTDTQYF	TGTGCCAGCAGTTTTACTAGCGGCACAGATACGCAGTATTTT
-	few	TRBV6-2/TRBV6-3	TRBJ2-2	CASSRPPGLITGELFF	TGTGCCAGCAGTAGACCACCGGGGCTTATCACCGGGGAGCTGTTTTTT
-	many	TRBV3-1	TRBJ1-2	CASSLLGRERGYTF	TGTGCCAGCAGCCTCCTCGGACGCGAACGGGGCTACACCTTC
-	many	TRBV4-1	TRBJ1-5	CASSQEATTGQPQHF	TGCGCCAGCAGCCAAGAAGCCACAACGGGTCAGCCCCAGCATTTT
-	-	TRBV6-2/TRBV6-3	TRBJ2-7	CASSYHLRDEQYF	TGTGCCAGCAGTTACCACCTAAGGGACGAGCAGTACTTC
-	many	TRBV24-1	TRBJ1-2	CATSDFAGYTF	TGTGCCACCAGTGATTTCGCTGGCTACACCTTC
TRBD2	many	TRBV9	TRBJ2-7	CASSVAAGGYEQYF	TGTGCCAGCAGCGTAGCAGCGGGGGGCTACGAGCAGTACTTC
-	-	TRBV4-1	TRBJ2-2	CASSQDSLLTVNTGELFF	TGCGCCAGCAGCCAAGATTCGTTGCTAACCGTGAACACCGGGGAGCTGTTTTTT